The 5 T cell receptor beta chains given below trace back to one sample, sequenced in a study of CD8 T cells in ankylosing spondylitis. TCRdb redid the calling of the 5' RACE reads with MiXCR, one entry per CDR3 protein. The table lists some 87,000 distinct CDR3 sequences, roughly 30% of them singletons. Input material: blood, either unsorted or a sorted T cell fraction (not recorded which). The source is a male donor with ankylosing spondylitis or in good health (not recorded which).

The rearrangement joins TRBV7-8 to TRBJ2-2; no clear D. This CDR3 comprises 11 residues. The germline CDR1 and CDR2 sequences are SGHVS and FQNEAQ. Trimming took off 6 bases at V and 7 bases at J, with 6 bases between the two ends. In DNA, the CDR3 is TGTGCCAGCAGGTCAAGCGGGGAGCTGTTTTTT. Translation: CASRSSGELFF.

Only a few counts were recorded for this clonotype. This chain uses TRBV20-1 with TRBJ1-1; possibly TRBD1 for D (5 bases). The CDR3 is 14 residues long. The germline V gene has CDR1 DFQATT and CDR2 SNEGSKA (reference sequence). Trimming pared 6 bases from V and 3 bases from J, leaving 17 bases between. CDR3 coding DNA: TGCAGTGCAACCAGGGAGGGTTTGGACACTGAAGCTTTCTTT. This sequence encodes CSATREGLDTEAFF.

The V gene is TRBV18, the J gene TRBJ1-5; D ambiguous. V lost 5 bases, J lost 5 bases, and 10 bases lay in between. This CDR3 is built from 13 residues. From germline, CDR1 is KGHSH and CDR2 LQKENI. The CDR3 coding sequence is TGTGCCAGCTCAAGTTTGGCGGATCAGCCCCAGCATTTT. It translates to CASSSLADQPQHF.

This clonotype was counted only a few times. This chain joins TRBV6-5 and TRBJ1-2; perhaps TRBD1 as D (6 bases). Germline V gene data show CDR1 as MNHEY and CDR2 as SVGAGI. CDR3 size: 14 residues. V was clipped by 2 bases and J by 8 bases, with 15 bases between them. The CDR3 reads CASSYMGGARGYTF. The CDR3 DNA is TGTGCCAGCAGTTACATGGGGGGCGCGCGGGGCTACACCTTC.

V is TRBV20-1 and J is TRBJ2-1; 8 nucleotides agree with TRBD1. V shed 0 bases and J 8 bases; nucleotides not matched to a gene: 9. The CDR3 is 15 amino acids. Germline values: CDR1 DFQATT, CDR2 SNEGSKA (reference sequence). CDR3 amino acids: CSARDGTGVGDEQFF. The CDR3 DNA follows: TGCAGTGCTAGAGACGGGACAGGTGTAGGCGATGAGCAGTTCTTC.